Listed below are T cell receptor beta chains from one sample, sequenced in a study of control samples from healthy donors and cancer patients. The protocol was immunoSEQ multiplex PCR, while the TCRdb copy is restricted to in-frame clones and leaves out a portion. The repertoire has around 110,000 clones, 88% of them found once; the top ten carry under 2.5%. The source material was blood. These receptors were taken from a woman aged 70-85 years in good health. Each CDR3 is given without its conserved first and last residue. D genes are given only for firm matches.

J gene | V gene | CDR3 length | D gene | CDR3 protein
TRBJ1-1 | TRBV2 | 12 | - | ASRIGRENTEAF
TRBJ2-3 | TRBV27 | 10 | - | ASGHRADTQY
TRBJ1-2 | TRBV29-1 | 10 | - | SVGANLYGYT
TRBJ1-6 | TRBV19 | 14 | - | ASSIEGSSYNSPLH
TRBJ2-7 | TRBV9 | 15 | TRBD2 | ASSVGVAGGLPYEQY
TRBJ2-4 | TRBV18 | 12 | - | ASRGQGGKNIQY
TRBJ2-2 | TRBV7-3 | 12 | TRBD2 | AAGGGRFAGELF
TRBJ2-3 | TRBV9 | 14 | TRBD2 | ASSVGSGGAIDTQY
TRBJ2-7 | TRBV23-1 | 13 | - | ASSQSGLARYEQY
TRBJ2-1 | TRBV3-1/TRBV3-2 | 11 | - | ASSQDRAGEQF
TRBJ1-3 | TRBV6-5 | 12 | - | ASSYDARGNTIY
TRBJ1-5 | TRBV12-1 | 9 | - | ASSFAEGQH
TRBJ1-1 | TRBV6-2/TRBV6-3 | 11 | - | ASSYSRDTEAF